The 14 T cell receptor beta chains reported below all come from one sample, sequenced in a study of shared clonotypes between healthy human individuals (TCRdb year 2020). To prepare the library, the immunoSEQ multiplex PCR assay was applied. The table was pulled from immuneACCESS by TCRdb, which kept in-frame rearrangements only. Such tables lose some clones; where checked, under half of the loss comes from unresolved V genes, and the rest has no known cause. The sample has about 750,000 clones on record, 80% to 95% of them singletons. In total, the top ten clones hold approximately 25% of the sample. CD8 naive samples were CD45RO-negative cells positively selected for CCR7, giving a CD45RA+CCR7+ population that excluded TemRA cells. Sequencing used naive CD8+ T cells sorted from blood. The label giving this sample's cell subset or site can be read as: CD45RA+CCR7+. These receptors were collected from a man aged 25-45 years in good health.

V gene TRBV5-6 combines with J gene TRBJ2-7; no definite D call. CDR3 length: 16 amino acids. Germline V gene data show CDR1 as SGHDT and CDR2 as YYEEEE. V was shortened by 1 base and J by 6 bases, with 20 bases between the two germline ends. CDR3 residues: CASSLRRVGYLFEQYF. CDR3 bases: TGTGCCAGCAGCTTGCGAAGGGTAGGGTATCTATTCGAGCAGTACTTC. The whole variable domain, remainder taken from reference TRBV5-6 and TRBJ2-7, is DAGVTQSPTHLIKTRGQQVTLRCSPKSGHDTVSWYQQALGQGPQFIFQYYEEEERQRGNFPDRFSGHQFPNYSSELNVNALLLGDSALYLCASSLRRVGYLFEQYFGPGTRLTVT.

The CDR3 nucleotides read TGTGCCAGCAGTTTTGGCAAGACTAGCTACGAGCAGTACTTC. Amino acids: CASSFGKTSYEQYF. The chain recombines TRBV28 with TRBJ2-7; tentative D call: TRBD2 (6 bases). CDR3 size: 14 residues. Per the germline V gene, CDR1 is MDHEN and CDR2 is SYDVKM. V was clipped by 3 bases and J by 3 bases, with 12 bases between them.

The rearrangement links TRBV2 to TRBJ2-5; TRBD2 might be the D (6 bases). This CDR3 is 14 amino acids long. Between the trimmed V and J ends, which lost 6 bases and 4 bases, there was a span of 15 bases. In germline, CDR1 is SNHLY, CDR2 FYNNEI. The CDR3 here is CASSPGTGPETQYF. The CDR3, as DNA: TGTGCCAGCAGCCCAGGGACTGGCCCAGAGACCCAGTACTTC.

This chain links TRBV7-9 with TRBJ2-5; 8 bases match TRBD1. Trimming removed 5 bases from V and 3 bases from J; junction bases left unmatched: 11. CDR1 and CDR2 (germline): SEHNR, FQNEAQ (reference sequence). The CDR3 loop spans 16 amino acids. CDR3 DNA sequence: TGTGCCAGCAGCCAGAGTCCCTTGACAGGGGAAGAGACCCAGTACTTC. It specifies CASSQSPLTGEETQYF.

Concerning this clone: The junction and the germline gene differ at one end; a read error may be behind it. J is TRBJ1-2 and V is TRBV7-9; the D gene is possibly TRBD1 (5 bases). The CDR3 covers 11 residues. Germline CDR1 and CDR2: SEHNR and FQNEAQ (reference sequence). CDR3 nucleotide sequence: TGTGCCAGCAGCTTCCCAGGGTTAGGCGCCTTC. Its protein product is CASSFPGLGAF.

DNA for the CDR3: TGTGCCAGCAGTTTATCCCCCGGGAGGGCACGGGAGACCCAGTACTTC. Its protein product is CASSLSPGRARETQYF. This chain joins TRBV28 and TRBJ2-5; 8 bases map to TRBD2. CDR3 length: 16 amino acids. The V gene's germline CDR1 is MDHEN and CDR2 SYDVKM. The junction had 9 bases not matched to a gene; V was cut back by 1 base and J by 5 bases.

V usage is TRBV27 and J usage is TRBJ2-7; D is uncertain. This CDR3 has 12 residues. Germline values: CDR1 MNHEY, CDR2 SMNVEV (reference sequence). The V and J ends lost 2 bases and 6 bases respectively, with 8 bases between them. The CDR3 sequence: CASSLTLGEQYF. For the CDR3, the DNA is TGTGCCAGCAGTTTAACATTGGGCGAGCAGTACTTC.

CDR3 DNA: TGTGCCAGCAGCCTCGGATACGATGCCTACGAGCAGTACTTC. It encodes CASSLGYDAYEQYF. V gene TRBV7-8 combines with J gene TRBJ2-7; no definite D call. The CDR3 is 14 amino acids. Germline V gives CDR1 SGHVS, CDR2 FQNEAQ. V was trimmed by 5 bases and J by 2 bases, leaving 13 bases between them.

This clone showed up just a few times. J is TRBJ1-1 and V is TRBV19; D perhaps matches TRBD1 (6 bases). In germline, CDR1 is LNHDA, CDR2 SQIVND (reference sequence). The CDR3 loop spans 14 amino acids. V dropped 2 bases and J dropped 7 bases, with 14 bases sitting between them. This chain's CDR3 is CASSISGVLDEAFF. CDR3 in DNA: TGTGCCAGTAGTATATCAGGGGTGTTGGATGAAGCTTTCTTT.

With respect to this clone: In the same sample, other DNA sequences code for this CDR3. The V gene is TRBV19, the J gene TRBJ2-1; 9 bases match TRBD2. V shed 6 bases and J 0 bases; nucleotides not matched to a gene: 3. Germline V lookup: CDR1 LNHDA, CDR2 SQIVND (reference sequence). The length of the CDR3 is 15 residues. CDR3 in amino acids: CASRTSGSSYNEQFF. The DNA of the CDR3 is TGTGCCAGTAGGACTAGCGGTAGCTCCTACAATGAGCAGTTCTTC.

The V and J genes are TRBV14 and TRBJ2-3, with TRBD1 as a possible D gene (5 bases). With 0 bases removed from V and 5 bases from J, the gap between germline ends came to 6 bases. The CDR3 has 13 amino acids. Germline V lookup: CDR1 SGHDN, CDR2 FVKESK. The CDR3 reads CASSQDQGDTQYF. CDR3 DNA: TGTGCCAGCAGCCAAGATCAGGGAGATACGCAGTATTTT.

This chain connects TRBV7-8 to TRBJ2-1, with 10 nucleotides matching TRBD2. Losses at the gene ends were 2 bases for V and 9 bases for J; bases not matched to a gene: 10. CDR1 SGHVS and CDR2 FQNEAQ come from the germline V gene. The CDR3 loop spans 16 amino acids. CDR3 nucleotide sequence: TGTGCCAGCAGCTTACTAAGCGGGAGGGCCGTAATTGAGCAGTTCTTC. It codes for CASSLLSGRAVIEQFF. Drawing the rest from reference TRBV7-8 and TRBJ2-1, the complete variable domain is GAGVSQSPRYKVAKRGQDVALRCDPISGHVSLFWYQQALGQGPEFLTYFQNEAQLDKSGLPSDRFFAERPEGSVSTLKIQRTQQEDSAVYLCASSLLSGRAVIEQFFGPGTRLTVL.

The chain joins TRBV21-1 to TRBJ2-5; the D call of TRBD2 is as the table states it, not checked on the DNA. TRBV21-1 is an annotated pseudogene. The CDR3 is 20 residues long. In nucleotides, the CDR3 is TGTGCCAGCAGCATTACAGGATCCGGGACTAGCGGTCGTCTCGGGGAGACCCAGTACTTC. Amino acid sequence: CASSITGSGTSGRLGETQYF.

This clone was recorded once. V and J are TRBV11-2 and TRBJ1-5, with D perhaps TRBD1 (5 bases). Germline CDR1 is SGHAT and CDR2 is FQNNGV. CDR3 length equals 13 residues. V was shortened by 4 bases and J by 3 bases, with 7 bases between the two germline ends. The CDR3 DNA is TGTGCCAGCAGCTCAGGGTACAATCAGCCCCAGCATTTT. This sequence encodes CASSSGYNQPQHF.